What follows are 9 T cell receptor beta chains derived from one specimen sequenced in a study of CD8+ T cells in alopecia areata (dated by TCRdb to 2017 to 2018). What the time point label conveys for this sample: about 4 weeks on oral tofacitinib. The sample's treatment or condition label, decoded: oral pan-JAK inhibitor, 5-10 mg twice daily. The library came from the immunoSEQ multiplex PCR assay. To provide template for TCR sequencing, every sample had RNA extracted and reverse transcribed into cDNA. TCRdb took this table from immuneACCESS and kept in-frame rearrangements with V and J called. Such tables lack part of the clones; where checked against another copy, unresolved V genes explain under half of the gap, and the rest is unexplained. Counted in this sample were roughly 180,000 clones; about 60% of them appeared once. Clones ranked in the top ten supply over 3% of the sample. The material was CD4+ T cells sorted from blood, obtained at week 4, from a patient treated with tofacitinib. Receptors originate from a human donor with alopecia areata.

The gene calls are TRBV29-1 and TRBJ2-2; D unclear. CDR1 is SQVTM and CDR2 is ANQGSEA in the germline V gene. This CDR3 is 14 amino acids long. Trimming took off 4 bases at V and 1 base at J, with 10 bases between the two ends. Written as DNA, the CDR3 is TGCAGCGTTGCTAAGGCAGGGAACACCGGGGAGCTGTTTTTT. It encodes CSVAKAGNTGELFF.

This chain links TRBV30 with TRBJ2-7; 11 nucleotides agree with TRBD1. Trimming at V came to 4 bases and at J to 4 bases, leaving 6 bases not matched to a gene. This CDR3 region has 14 residues. Germline V CDR1 and CDR2: GTSNPN, SVGIG (reference sequence). CDR3 sequence: CAWNLGQGAYEQYF. The CDR3 DNA follows: TGTGCCTGGAATCTAGGACAGGGGGCTTACGAGCAGTACTTC.

The table lists this clone with a few counts. The V gene is TRBV6-6, the J gene TRBJ2-5; no firm D call. The germline V and J ends were trimmed by 6 bases and 7 bases, with 12 bases remaining between them. Germline V lookup: CDR1 MNHNY, CDR2 SVGAGI (reference sequence). The CDR3 is made up of 12 amino acids. The DNA of the CDR3 is TGTGCCAGCAGCCCCCGGCCAGGGACCCAGTACTTC. Protein: CASSPRPGTQYF.

The V and J genes are TRBV7-2 and TRBJ2-7, with 7 nucleotides matching TRBD1. Germline V gene sequence: CDR1 SGHTA, CDR2 FQGNSA. Unmatched junction bases numbered 13, after V lost 4 bases and J lost 7 bases. The CDR3 loop spans 15 amino acids. CDR3 bases: TGTGCCAGCAGCTCGCAGACAGGGATGGACTCAGAGCAGTACTTC. This translates into CASSSQTGMDSEQYF.

This chain links TRBV2 with TRBJ2-3; 9 positions match TRBD2. There are 15 residues in the CDR3. Germline-derived CDR1 and CDR2 are SNHLY and FYNNEI. V dropped 7 bases and J dropped 4; count of bases not matched to a gene: 9. The CDR3 bases are TGTGCCAGCAAGTGGAGTAGCGGGGGTGCAGATACGCAGTATTTT. Its protein is CASKWSSGGADTQYF.

V usage is TRBV4-3 and J usage is TRBJ1-1; TRBD1 is a possible D gene (5 bases). Germline V gives CDR1 LGHNA, CDR2 YSLEER. CDR3 length equals 15 residues. Trimming took off 1 base at V and 1 base at J, with 10 bases between the two ends. The CDR3 protein is CASSQALGGNTEAFF. The DNA of the CDR3 is TGCGCCAGCAGCCAAGCATTGGGGGGGAACACTGAAGCTTTCTTT.

This sequence joins TRBV5-1 and TRBJ1-1, with D uncertain. The CDR3 contains 14 residues. Germline V gives CDR1 SGHRS, CDR2 YFSETQ. V lost 4 bases and J 3 bases, leaving 13 bases between the germline ends. DNA for the CDR3: TGCGCCAGCAGCCCGGACGGGAGGTACACTGAAGCTTTCTTT. It translates to CASSPDGRYTEAFF.

V gene TRBV4-1 combines with J gene TRBJ1-3; no firm D call. CDR3 size: 14 residues. The V end lost 1 base, the J end lost 4 bases, and 8 bases lay between the germline ends. Germline CDR1 reads MGHRA; CDR2 reads YSYEKL. DNA for the CDR3: TGCGCCAGCAGCCAAGCTTCGAACGGAAACACCATATATTTT. The encoded protein is CASSQASNGNTIYF.

This clone was detected a few times. This sequence joins TRBV4-3 and TRBJ2-5; a possible D gene is TRBD1 (6 bases). Germline CDR1 and CDR2: LGHNA and YSLEER. V lost 0 bases and J lost 2, with 13 bases in between. The CDR3 spans 16 residues. CDR3 DNA: TGCGCCAGCAGCCAAGATCGGGTGAGGGGGCAAGAGACCCAGTACTTC. This gives the protein CASSQDRVRGQETQYF.